Below, 4 T cell receptor beta chains from the same sample are listed, as sequenced in a study of shared clonotypes between healthy human individuals. The repertoire was sequenced with immunoSEQ multiplex PCR; TCRdb's copy has only in-frame clones and lacks some. This sample has around 2.1 million clones, with just over 90% found just once. Cells designated naive CD8 were CD45RO-negative and were positively selected for CCR7, with terminally differentiated effector memory CD45RA+ cells excluded. Specimen: naive CD8+ T cells from PBMCs. These receptors all stem from a young man in good health. Some clones in this sample may be carry-over from other donors' samples.

Notes on this clone: This specimen includes other DNA sequences encoding the same CDR3. The chain combines TRBV28 with TRBJ1-1, with D hard to call. Germline loops: CDR1 MDHEN, CDR2 SYDVKM. V gave up 1 base and J gave up 3 bases, with 6 bases separating them. CDR3 length equals 13 residues. In DNA, the CDR3 is TGTGCCAGCAGTTTATTGCGGGACACTGAAGCTTTCTTT. Amino acid sequence: CASSLLRDTEAFF.

The CDR3 spells CASRLDHRASSYEQYF. DNA of the CDR3: TGTGCAAGTCGCTTAGACCACAGGGCCAGCTCCTACGAGCAGTACTTC. The chain recombines TRBV12-2 with TRBJ2-7; TRBD1, the table's D call, lacks a check against the DNA. TRBV12-2 is noted as a pseudogene. The CDR3 spans 16 residues.

Remarks on this clone: This specimen includes other DNA sequences encoding the same CDR3. This sequence joins TRBV5-4 and TRBJ2-5, with a tentative D call TRBD2 (5 bases). CDR1 is SGHNT, CDR2 YYREEE, per germline (reference sequence). This CDR3 spans 14 amino acids. Trimming pared 2 bases from V and 1 base from J, leaving 9 bases between. The DNA of the CDR3 is TGTGCCAGCAGCTTAGAGGGTAGCCAAGAGACCCAGTACTTC. Its translation is CASSLEGSQETQYF.

This chain uses TRBV18 with TRBJ2-1; the D gene is possibly TRBD1 (6 bases). This CDR3 is built from 17 residues. The germline V gene has CDR1 KGHSH and CDR2 LQKENI. Trimming removed 5 bases from V and 3 bases from J, with 20 bases in between. CDR3 DNA: TGTGCCAGCTCAGACGGGAAGACAGGACCTTTCTACAATGAGCAGTTCTTC. Protein sequence: CASSDGKTGPFYNEQFF.